The clone carrying this T cell receptor (beta chain) has just a few counts. PCR involved 60 Vbeta and 13 Jbeta primers. Measured with immunoSEQ multiplex PCR; TCRdb has only the in-frame clones, and not every one. Among 190,000 or so clones, roughly four fifths were seen once, and the ten largest hold 1.5% to 2%. The record originates from a study of cytomegalovirus exposure and HLA in healthy donors. The CDR3 loop spans 15 amino acids. Germline CDR1 and CDR2: SGHVS and FNYEAQ. V shed 5 bases and J 7 bases; nucleotides not matched to a gene: 10. The V and J genes are TRBV7-6 and TRBJ2-1, with 8 bases identical to TRBD1. This TCR was sampled from a man aged 45-65 years in good health and CMV-seronegative. Sequencing was performed on PBMCs. The CDR3 DNA sequence: TGTGCCAGCAGCCAGCCGGACAGGGTCGGAAATGAGCAGTTCTTC. It yields the protein CASSQPDRVGNEQFF. Filled out from reference TRBV7-6 and TRBJ2-1, the complete variable domain reads GAGVSQSPRYKVTKRGQDVALRCDPISGHVSLYWYRQALGQGPEFLTYFNYEAQQDKSGLPNDRFSAERPEGSISTLTIQRTEQRDSAMYRCASSQPDRVGNEQFFGPGTRLTVL.